The sequence of this T cell receptor (beta chain) was determined in a study of T cell repertoires in cytomegalovirus infection (dated by TCRdb to about 2019). In terms of the full investigation: Donor HLA type was relevant to the analysis, as public TCR beta signatures indicated carriage of CMV infection together with the matching HLA type.

Overall results and qualifications from the work: The ex vivo response was dominated by HLA-C-restricted CMV-specific TCR beta clonotypes, which also provided the single most frequent clonotype in two of eight donors. Cumulative frequency of public TCR beta family members discriminated carriers of CMV infection plus the relevant HLA type in this cohort and an independent 352-donor cohort.

Sequencing took place on an Illumina HiSeq 1500. TCRdb reprocessed the public reads (quality trimming at Q25 with fastp, clone calling with MiXCR) and kept in-frame beta chains. Each entry is one CDR3 protein sequence, shown with its most common DNA and genes. Present in this sample are hundreds of thousands of distinct CDR3 sequences, roughly 30% of which were seen just once. Of the sample, 12% to 15% is held by the ten largest clones. Turning to this clonotype: No antigen is known for it. The input lacks base qualities; no much larger clone sits a single base away.

Sequencing was carried out using PBMCs. This TCR derives from a human donor in good health (CMV status not recorded). Some clones in this sample may be carry-over from other donors' samples.

The CDR3: CASSQESGAITYTDTQYF. The nucleotide sequence reads as follows: TGCGCCAGCAGCCAAGAGTCGGGGGCAATTACTTACACAGATACGCAGTATTTT. The V and J genes are TRBV4-1 and TRBJ2-3; the D segment may tentatively be TRBD1 or TRBD2, each giving 6 matched bases. The CDR3 goes from the cysteine to the phenylalanine over 18 residues. Only the CDR3 DNA stays, 54 bases, in frame from base 1. The germline V gene provides CDR1 MGHRA and CDR2 YSYEKL. V loses 0 bases of germline sequence and J loses 2 bases, and the interval between the two ends is 18 bases.